The source of this T cell receptor beta chain is a study of breast tumors, draining lymph nodes, adjacent tissues. TCRdb re-derived calls from the multiplex PCR reads in MiXCR, one entry per CDR3 protein. The data contain 11,000 to 15,000 distinct CDR3 sequences, 50% to 60% of them singletons. J was trimmed by 5 bases and V by 4 bases; bases with no gene match: 8. The CDR3 totals 17 residues. Germline values: CDR1 SGHDT, CDR2 YYEEEE. General study results and limits: Compared with basal-like, luminal-like tumors shared significantly more repertoire with nontumor tissue.

Relative to its sample, this clonotype is medium-sized (0.01 to 0.1%). Its antigen remains unidentified. The gene calls are TRBV5-6 and TRBJ2-2; 13 nucleotides match TRBD2. The sequencing sample was made of tumor-adjacent breast tissue. The clonotype was recovered from a female donor with breast cancer. Some clones in this sample may be carry-over from other donors' samples. The CDR3 reads CASSHTSGGARTGELFF. CDR3 DNA: TGTGCCAGCAGCCATACTAGCGGGGGGGCACGGACCGGGGAGCTGTTTTTT.